This T cell receptor beta chain originates from a study of vaccination effects on CD4 cells after COVID-19. Viral peptide pools were used in the ViraFEST assay to expand antigen-specific CD4+ T cells, and sequencing came afterward. Investigators separated out CD4+ T cells once around nine days of culture had passed. SARS-CoV-2 infected the person between March and December 2020, as confirmed by PCR. Worth noting for this clone: What it binds is unknown.

Data came from immunoSEQ multiplex PCR; TCRdb stores just in-frame clones and leaves some out. The repertoire holds about 45,000 clones, with 65% to 70% as singletons. Study-wide findings and caveats: After vaccination, spike-reactive clones in convalescents were mostly new vaccine-induced clones.

The ends were cut back, 3 bases at V and 1 base at J, with 4 bases in the middle. This CDR3 contains 12 residues. Per the germline V gene, CDR1 is DFQATT and CDR2 is SNEGSKA (reference sequence). Sample: CD4+ T cells from PBMCs cultured with a peptide pool, taken before COVID-19 vaccination. This TCR derives from a human donor who had a prior SARS-CoV-2 infection. The chain links TRBV20-1 to TRBJ2-1; no clear D. The CDR3 sequence is CSASGSYNEQFF. In DNA form, the CDR3 reads TGCAGTGCTAGTGGTTCCTACAATGAGCAGTTCTTC.